The TCR beta chain under discussion was sequenced for a study of long-term antiretroviral therapy in people with HIV (dated by TCRdb to 2021 to 2024). Concerning the study at large: The earliest samples were collected roughly a decade before the 2015 WHO recommendation for immediate ART, at a time when ART was usually postponed until CD4 counts fell. A retrospective serial study tested whether ART initiation and durable HIV suppression were associated with changes in peripheral blood TRB repertoire composition and diversity. No cross-contamination during QIAcube processing was shown when test extractions of a monoclonal T-cell line were performed alongside roughly 30 polyclonal samples. Of the 30 to 35 participants with HIV, fewer than twelve were female. From over 25 adults with confirmed HIV infection, the cohort provided 192 cryopreserved PBMC samples, gathered serially across a mean of around 6 years (range 1-12). Overall study outcomes, separate from this receptor: At every time point, the repertoire was dominated by expanded TRB clones first identified before ART initiation, although this dominance fluctuated and, in many PLHIV, declined after ART. Because pre-ART samples had limited cell numbers, unsorted PBMC were profiled rather than sorted CD4+ and CD8+ T cells. No data were available on ART adherence, viral resistance or therapy changes, limiting inferences about post-ART repertoire changes. Starting ART was linked to a significant rise in TRB diversity, yet even with long-term ART the diversity remained significantly lower than in transplant donor controls. Limited PBMC availability meant only the TCR beta chain was sequenced, without alpha chain pairing. The samples span the years 2004 to 2017, and the ART regimens used at that time may not be as effective as current regimens. CDR3 length ranges in HIV repertoires were narrower than in controls, and network structure suggested an antigen-experienced repertoire with only a slight naive shift after ART.

Participants were included only if at least one PBMC sample before ART initiation and at least two post-ART samples were available. Every participant with HIV received treatment in the United States of America. Cryopreserved samples of roughly 0.95-10 million PBMC were thawed and washed before DNA extraction. At the time of the earliest PBMC sample for each participant with HIV, ages ranged from roughly 23 to 60 years. PBMC samples were contributed by each participant from 1-4 timepoints before ART initiation and 2-8 timepoints after ART initiation, with a median of 7 samples. Serial HIV viral load, CD4+ T-cell count, ART history and demographic data were obtained for every participant. A Qiagen kit on a QIAcube was used to extract genomic DNA from unsorted PBMC, with samples processed in batches of 12. The immunoSEQ hsTCRB v3.0 assay was used at survey level resolution for TRB variable region sequencing. A depth of about 40,000-55,000 T-cell genomes per sample was targeted for TRB sequencing. An Illumina MiSeq with a v3 150-cycle kit was used to sequence the pooled TRB libraries. Under the source paper's analysis protocol: Repertoire analysis was performed in R inside a reproducible Nextflow workflow that covered QC, data transformation and analysis. LymphoSeq2, an R package for exploring AIRR-Seq data, was used to implement custom analyses. A few samples yielding fewer than 5000 total TRB sequences were excluded, leaving approximately 200 analyzed HIV repertoires. Among the approximately 200 retained HIV repertoires, about 60 were collected before ART initiation and roughly 130 were collected after ART initiation. Each repertoire was downsampled to 5000 TRB nucleotide sequences, and summary statistics were averaged across 100 downsampling iterations. Only TRB sequences with CDR3 regions of at least seven amino acids were retained for analysis. Two measures captured diversity: a Shannon entropy-derived clonality score and the Gini coefficient. In repertoire networks, the top 5000 CDR3 amino acid sequences were linked whenever an edit distance of one separated two sequences. GLIPH2 predicted antigen specificity groups and MHC restriction for TRB CDR3 amino acid sequences. To flag known associations with CMV, EBV, HIV or tissue antigens, CDR3 amino acid sequences were compared against VDJdb and McPAS-TCR. Pre-ART, post-ART and control groups were compared with Wilcoxon signed-rank tests and Holm-Bonferroni correction. TCRdb's version of the immuneACCESS table is confined to in-frame rearrangements and falls short of the full clone set. An unresolved V gene accounts for under half of the shortfall where checked; the remainder is of unknown origin. Clone size and the V and J calls come from that table; the DNA yielded D and trimming. The sample table shows 9,500 or so clones, and roughly three quarters are seen once. The top ten clones comprise 20% to 25% of the sample.

This clone has only one observation. What this receptor recognizes is not known. Base qualities were left out, and no much larger clone turns up one base away. CDR1 SGHTS and CDR2 YDEGEE are derived from the germline V gene. Trimming removed 2 bases from V and 1 base from J, leaving 9 bases between the germline ends. Measured from the cysteine to the phenylalanine, the CDR3 is 15 residues long. Here the CDR3 DNA is all that survives: 45 bases in frame from base 1. This material consisted of unsorted PBMCs, taken 1.8 years before starting antiretroviral therapy. This sequence was found in a man aged 35-49 years with HIV. This chain joins TRBV5-8 to TRBJ2-2; 5 matching bases give a weak D call of TRBD2. The sequenced DNA: TGTGCCAGCAGCTTCAGGACTGGGAACACCGGGGAGCTGTTTTTT. Its translation reads: CASSFRTGNTGELFF.